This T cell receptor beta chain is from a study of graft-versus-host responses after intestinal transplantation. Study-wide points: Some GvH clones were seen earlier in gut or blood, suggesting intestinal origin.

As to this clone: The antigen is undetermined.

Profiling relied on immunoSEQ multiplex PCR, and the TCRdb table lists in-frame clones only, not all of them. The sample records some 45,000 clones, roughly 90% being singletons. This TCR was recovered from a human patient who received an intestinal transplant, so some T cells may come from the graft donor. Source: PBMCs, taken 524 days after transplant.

The CDR3 DNA reads TGTGCCAGCAGTCCGCGCGGGGGAAGTGGAAACACCATATATTTT. Translation: CASSPRGGSGNTIYF. The chain has TRBV28 and TRBJ1-3; D perhaps matches TRBD1 (5 bases). Germline V gene lookup returns CDR1 MDHEN and CDR2 SYDVKM. The CDR3 covers 15 residues. V was trimmed by 5 bases and J by 3 bases, leaving 14 bases between them.